One sample yielded the 3 T cell receptor beta chains listed below, sequenced in a study of cytomegalovirus exposure and HLA in healthy donors. It was with 60 Vbeta and 13 Jbeta primers that the PCR ran. Libraries were prepared by immunoSEQ multiplex PCR; TCRdb keeps only in-frame clonotypes and omits some of them. This sample has fewer than 150,000 clones, with approximately 80% found just once. Input material: PBMCs. These receptors all stem from a man younger than 40 in good health and CMV-seronegative.

CDR3 bases: TGTGCCAGCAGCTTGAGGACAGGGGGCGAGCAGTACTTC. This sequence encodes CASSLRTGGEQYF. The chain links TRBV5-8 to TRBJ2-7; TRBD1 matches 10 bases. The CDR3 is made up of 13 amino acids. CDR1 is SGHTS and CDR2 is YDEGEE in the germline V gene. With 1 base clipped from V and 6 bases from J, the junction kept 1 base outside the gene matches.

The J gene is TRBJ2-1, the V gene TRBV7-6; 9 nucleotides align to TRBD2. CDR3 length: 15 residues. The germline gives CDR1 SGHVS, CDR2 FNYEAQ. V dropped 0 bases and J dropped 10; count of bases not matched to a gene: 7. The CDR3 spells CASSLAAGLAAEQFF. CDR3 nucleotides: TGTGCCAGCAGCTTAGCAGCGGGACTAGCAGCCGAGCAGTTCTTC.

The chain carries TRBV28 and TRBJ1-2, with 7 bases identical to TRBD1. V lost 6 bases and J lost 8; bases outside the gene matches: 9. The CDR3 has 13 residues. Germline V CDR1 and CDR2: MDHEN, SYDVKM. CDR3 nucleotide sequence: TGTGCCAGCAGATTCACAGGGGCCGGCGGCTACACCTTC. Its translation: CASRFTGAGGYTF.